Below, one T cell receptor (beta chain) is given with its context. Its antigen is not known. V lost 1 base, J lost 0 bases, and 8 bases lay in between. Germline-derived CDR1 and CDR2 are LGHNA and YNFKEQ. The CDR3 extends over 15 amino acids. MiXCR was run by TCRdb on the 5' RACE reads, yielding one entry per CDR3 protein. This sample has fewer than 250,000 distinct CDR3 sequences, with around 17% found just once. These data originate in a study of T-cell memory formation after mild COVID-19. Across the study: Most TCR clusters belonged to a single donor. General study findings and limits: Pre-infection memory contained some responding clones, which suggested that cross-reactive memory had joined. Whereas later expanders leaned CD4+, clones contracting day 15 to 85 showed a balanced CD4/CD8 makeup. Among contracting clones, CD4+ were mainly CM/EM and CD8+ enriched in EMRA.

Sequenced sample: PBMCs or a T cell subset sorted from them (not recorded which). The chain couples TRBV4-2 to TRBJ2-3; D gene unclear. The origin of this receptor is an adult woman who had mild COVID-19 (a few samples of this study predate the infection). Cell type and time point are not known. The CDR3 nucleotides are TGTGCCAGCAGCCAAGGGACCGAGAGCACAGATACGCAGTATTTT. It is translated as CASSQGTESTDTQYF.